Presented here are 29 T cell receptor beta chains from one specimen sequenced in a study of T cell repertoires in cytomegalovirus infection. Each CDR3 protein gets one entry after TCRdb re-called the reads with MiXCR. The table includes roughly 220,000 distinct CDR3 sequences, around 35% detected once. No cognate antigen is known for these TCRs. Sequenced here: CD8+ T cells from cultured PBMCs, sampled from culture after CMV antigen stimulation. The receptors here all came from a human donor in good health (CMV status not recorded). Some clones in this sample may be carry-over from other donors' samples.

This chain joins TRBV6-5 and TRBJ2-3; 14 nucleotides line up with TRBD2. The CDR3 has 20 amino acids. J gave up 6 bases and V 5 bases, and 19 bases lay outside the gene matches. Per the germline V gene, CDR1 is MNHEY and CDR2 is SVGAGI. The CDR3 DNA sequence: TGTGCCAGCAGTCTACGCGCCGATGCTGGGACTAGCGGGAGCCCGGATACGCAGTATTTT. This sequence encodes CASSLRADAGTSGSPDTQYF.

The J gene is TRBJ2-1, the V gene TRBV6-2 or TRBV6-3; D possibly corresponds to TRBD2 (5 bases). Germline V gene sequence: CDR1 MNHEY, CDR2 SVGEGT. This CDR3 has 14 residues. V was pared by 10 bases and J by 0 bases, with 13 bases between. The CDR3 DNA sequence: TGTGCCATCGGACTCTTTAGCTCCTACAATGAGCAGTTCTTC. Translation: CAIGLFSSYNEQFF.

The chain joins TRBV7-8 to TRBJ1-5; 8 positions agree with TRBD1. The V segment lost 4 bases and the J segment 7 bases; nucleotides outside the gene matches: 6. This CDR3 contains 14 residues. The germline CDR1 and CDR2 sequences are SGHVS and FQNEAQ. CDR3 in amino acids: CASSSDRGTQPQHF. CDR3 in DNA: TGTGCCAGCAGCTCCGACAGGGGAACGCAGCCCCAGCATTTT. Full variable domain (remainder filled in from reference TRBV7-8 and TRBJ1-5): GAGVSQSPRYKVAKRGQDVALRCDPISGHVSLFWYQQALGQGPEFLTYFQNEAQLDKSGLPSDRFFAERPEGSVSTLKIQRTQQEDSAVYLCASSSDRGTQPQHFGDGTRLSIL.

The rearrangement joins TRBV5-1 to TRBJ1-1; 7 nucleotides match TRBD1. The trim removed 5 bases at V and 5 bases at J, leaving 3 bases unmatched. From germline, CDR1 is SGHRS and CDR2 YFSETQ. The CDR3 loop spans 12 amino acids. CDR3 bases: TGCGCCAGCAGACAGGGGTCAACTGAAGCTTTCTTT. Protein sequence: CASRQGSTEAFF.

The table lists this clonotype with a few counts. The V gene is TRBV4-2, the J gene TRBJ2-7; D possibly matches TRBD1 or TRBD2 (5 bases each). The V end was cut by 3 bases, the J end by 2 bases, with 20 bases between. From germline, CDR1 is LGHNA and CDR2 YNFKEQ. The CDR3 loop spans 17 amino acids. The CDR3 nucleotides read TGTGCCAGCAGCCAGTCCAAGGGACCGTACCATCCCTACGAGCAGTACTTC. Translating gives CASSQSKGPYHPYEQYF.

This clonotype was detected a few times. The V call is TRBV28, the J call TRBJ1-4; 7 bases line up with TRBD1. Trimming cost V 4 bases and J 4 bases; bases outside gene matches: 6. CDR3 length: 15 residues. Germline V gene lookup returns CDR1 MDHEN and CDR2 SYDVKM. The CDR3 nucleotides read TGTGCCAGCAGTTCCACAGGGGACAGTAATGAAAAACTGTTTTTT. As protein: CASSSTGDSNEKLFF.

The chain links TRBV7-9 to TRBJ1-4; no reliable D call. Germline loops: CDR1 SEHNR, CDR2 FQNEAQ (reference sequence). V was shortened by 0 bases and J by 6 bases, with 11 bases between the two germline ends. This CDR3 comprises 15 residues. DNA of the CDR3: TGTGCCAGCAGCTTAGCTTGGTCCCCCCATGAAAAACTGTTTTTT. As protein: CASSLAWSPHEKLFF.

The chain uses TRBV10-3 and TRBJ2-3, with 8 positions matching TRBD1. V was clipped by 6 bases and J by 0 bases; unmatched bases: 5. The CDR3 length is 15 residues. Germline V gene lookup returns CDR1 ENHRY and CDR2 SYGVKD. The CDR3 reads CAIRGTGSSTDTQYF. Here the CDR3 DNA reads TGTGCCATCAGAGGGACAGGATCTAGCACAGATACGCAGTATTTT.

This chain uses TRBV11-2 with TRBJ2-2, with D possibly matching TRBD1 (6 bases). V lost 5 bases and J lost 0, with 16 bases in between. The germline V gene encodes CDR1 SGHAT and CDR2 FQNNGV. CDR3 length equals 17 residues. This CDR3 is CASSPRMTGTNTGELFF. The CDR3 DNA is TGTGCCAGCAGCCCTCGGATGACAGGAACGAACACCGGGGAGCTGTTTTTT.

CDR3 nucleotide sequence: TGTGCCAGCAGTGATTCCACCCTTATCCCGGGACAGGGTTTGGGCACTGAAGCTTTCTTT. Translated, it gives CASSDSTLIPGQGLGTEAFF. V and J are TRBV25-1 and TRBJ1-1, with TRBD1 matching over 9 bases. Unmatched junction bases numbered 21, after V lost 3 bases and J lost 4 bases. Germline CDR1 is MGHDK and CDR2 is SYGVNS. CDR3 length: 20 amino acids.

The CDR3 sequence: CASSLDLQGLTEAFF. The CDR3 nucleotides read TGTGCCAGCAGCTTAGATCTACAGGGGCTTACTGAAGCTTTCTTT. The chain has TRBV11-2 and TRBJ1-1; 7 bases are shared with TRBD1. The CDR3 runs to 15 residues. V was clipped by 0 bases and J by 5 bases; unmatched bases: 6. Looked up from germline, CDR1 is SGHAT and CDR2 is FQNNGV.

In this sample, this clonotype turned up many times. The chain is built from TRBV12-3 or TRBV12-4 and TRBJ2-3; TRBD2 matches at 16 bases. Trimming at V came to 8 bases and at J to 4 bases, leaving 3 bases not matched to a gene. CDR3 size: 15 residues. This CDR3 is CASLGLAGGSDTQYF. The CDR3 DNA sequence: TGTGCCAGCTTGGGACTAGCGGGAGGGTCAGATACGCAGTATTTT.

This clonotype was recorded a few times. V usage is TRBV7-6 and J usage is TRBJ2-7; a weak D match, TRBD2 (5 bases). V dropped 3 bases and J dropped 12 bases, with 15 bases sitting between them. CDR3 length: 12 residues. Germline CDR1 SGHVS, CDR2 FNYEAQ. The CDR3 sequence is CASSLTKRPPYF. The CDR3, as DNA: TGTGCCAGCAGCTTGACTAAGCGGCCACCGTACTTC. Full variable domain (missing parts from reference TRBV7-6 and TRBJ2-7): GAGVSQSPRYKVTKRGQDVALRCDPISGHVSLYWYRQALGQGPEFLTYFNYEAQQDKSGLPNDRFSAERPEGSISTLTIQRTEQRDSAMYRCASSLTKRPPYFGPGTRLTVT.

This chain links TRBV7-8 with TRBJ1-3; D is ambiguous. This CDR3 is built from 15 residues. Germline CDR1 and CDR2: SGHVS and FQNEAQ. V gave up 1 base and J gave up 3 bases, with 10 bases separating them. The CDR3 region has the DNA TGTGCCAGCAGCTTAGGCGCAGGCAGTGGAAACACCATATATTTT. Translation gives CASSLGAGSGNTIYF.

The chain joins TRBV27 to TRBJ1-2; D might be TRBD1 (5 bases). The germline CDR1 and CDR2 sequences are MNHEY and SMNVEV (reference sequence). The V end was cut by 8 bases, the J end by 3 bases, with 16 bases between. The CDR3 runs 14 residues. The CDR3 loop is CASRQRGFDYGYTF. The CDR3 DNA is TGTGCCAGCCGCCAGCGGGGGTTCGACTATGGCTACACCTTC.

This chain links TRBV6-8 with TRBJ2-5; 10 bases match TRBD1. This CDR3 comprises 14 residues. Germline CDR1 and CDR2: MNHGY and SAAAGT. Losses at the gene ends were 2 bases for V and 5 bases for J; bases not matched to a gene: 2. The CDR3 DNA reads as TGTGCCAGCAGTTACGGACAGGGGGGGGAGACCCAGTACTTC. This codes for CASSYGQGGETQYF.

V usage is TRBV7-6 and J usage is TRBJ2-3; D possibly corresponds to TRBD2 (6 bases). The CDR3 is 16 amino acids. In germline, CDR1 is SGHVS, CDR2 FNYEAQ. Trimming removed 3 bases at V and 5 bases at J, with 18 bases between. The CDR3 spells CASSFLTSPGGDTQYF. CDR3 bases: TGTGCCAGCAGCTTCTTGACTAGTCCCGGGGGAGATACGCAGTATTTT.

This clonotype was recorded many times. CDR3 nucleotides: TGTGCCAGCAGTCCAGGGGCGGGGGCTGGAAACACCATATATTTT. Protein sequence: CASSPGAGAGNTIYF. The gene calls are TRBV12-3 or TRBV12-4 and TRBJ1-3, with D perhaps TRBD1 (6 bases). Between the trimmed V and J ends, which lost 5 bases and 2 bases, there was a span of 13 bases. The CDR3 runs 15 residues.

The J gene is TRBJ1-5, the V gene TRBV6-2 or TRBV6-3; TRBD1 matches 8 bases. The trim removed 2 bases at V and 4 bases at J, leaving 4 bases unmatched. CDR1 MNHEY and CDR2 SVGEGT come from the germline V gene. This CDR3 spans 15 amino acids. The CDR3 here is CASSYQGATNQPQHF. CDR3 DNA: TGTGCCAGCAGTTACCAGGGGGCTACGAATCAGCCCCAGCATTTT.

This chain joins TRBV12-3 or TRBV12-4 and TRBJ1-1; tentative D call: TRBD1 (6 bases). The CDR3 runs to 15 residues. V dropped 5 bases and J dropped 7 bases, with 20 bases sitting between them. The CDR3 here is CASSPSGDGFFEAFF. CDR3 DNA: TGTGCCAGCAGTCCCTCAGGGGACGGTTTTTTTGAAGCTTTCTTT.

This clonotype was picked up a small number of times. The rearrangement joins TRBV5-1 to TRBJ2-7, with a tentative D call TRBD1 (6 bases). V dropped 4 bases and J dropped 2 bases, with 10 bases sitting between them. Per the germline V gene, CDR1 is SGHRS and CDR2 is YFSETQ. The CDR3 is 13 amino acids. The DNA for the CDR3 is TGCGCCAGCAGCCACGACAGGACCTACGAGCAGTACTTC. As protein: CASSHDRTYEQYF.

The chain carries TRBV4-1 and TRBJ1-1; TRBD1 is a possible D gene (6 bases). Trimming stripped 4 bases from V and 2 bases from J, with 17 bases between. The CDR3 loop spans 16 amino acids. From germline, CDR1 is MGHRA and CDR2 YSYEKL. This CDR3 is CASSPMPRQVNTEAFF. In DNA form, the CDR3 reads TGCGCCAGCAGCCCGATGCCGCGACAGGTTAACACTGAAGCTTTCTTT.

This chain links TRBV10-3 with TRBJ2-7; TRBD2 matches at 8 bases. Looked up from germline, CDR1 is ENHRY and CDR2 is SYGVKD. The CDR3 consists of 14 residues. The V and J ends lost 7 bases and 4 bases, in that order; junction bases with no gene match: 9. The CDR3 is CAITERESGYEQYF. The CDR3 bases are TGTGCCATCACCGAGCGGGAGTCCGGGTACGAGCAGTACTTC.

The CDR3 DNA is TGTGCCAGCAGCCAAGATGGGCAATGGGGGGGCCGGGGAGATACGCAGTATTTT. Its protein product is CASSQDGQWGGRGDTQYF. The rearrangement uses TRBV14 and TRBJ2-3, with D perhaps TRBD2 (7 bases). The germline CDR1 and CDR2 sequences are SGHDN and FVKESK. V lost 0 bases, J lost 5 bases, and 21 bases lay in between. This CDR3 has 18 residues. Based on the CDR3 plus reference TRBV14 and TRBJ2-3, the full variable domain is EAGVTQFPSHSVIEKGQTVTLRCDPISGHDNLYWYRRVMGKEIKFLLHFVKESKQDESGMPNNRFLAERTGGTYSTLKVQPAELEDSGVYFCASSQDGQWGGRGDTQYFGPGTRLTVL.

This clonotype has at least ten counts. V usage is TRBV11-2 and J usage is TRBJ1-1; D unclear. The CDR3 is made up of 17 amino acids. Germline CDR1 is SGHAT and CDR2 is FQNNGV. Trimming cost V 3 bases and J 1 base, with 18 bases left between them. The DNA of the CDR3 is TGTGCCAGCAGCTTTAGAGCGCAAGGGCAGCCGAACACTGAAGCTTTCTTT. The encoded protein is CASSFRAQGQPNTEAFF.

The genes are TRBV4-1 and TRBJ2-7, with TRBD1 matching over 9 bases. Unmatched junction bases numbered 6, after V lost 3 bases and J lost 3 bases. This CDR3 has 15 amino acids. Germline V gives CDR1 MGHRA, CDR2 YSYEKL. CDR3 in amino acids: CASSHPGTGNYEQYF. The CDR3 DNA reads TGCGCCAGCAGCCACCCCGGGACAGGGAACTACGAGCAGTACTTC.

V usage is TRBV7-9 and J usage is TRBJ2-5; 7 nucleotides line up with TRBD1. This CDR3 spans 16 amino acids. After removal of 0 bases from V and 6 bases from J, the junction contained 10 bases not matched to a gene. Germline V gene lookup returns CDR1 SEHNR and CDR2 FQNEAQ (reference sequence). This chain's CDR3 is CASSLASDRTKKTQYF. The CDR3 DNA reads TGTGCCAGCAGCTTAGCTTCGGACAGGACCAAGAAGACCCAGTACTTC. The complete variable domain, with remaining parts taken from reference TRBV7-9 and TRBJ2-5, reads DTGVSQNPRHKITKRGQNVTFRCDPISEHNRLYWYRQTLGQGPEFLTYFQNEAQLEKSRLLSDRFSAERPKGSFSTLEIQRTEQGDSAMYLCASSLASDRTKKTQYFGPGTRLLVL.

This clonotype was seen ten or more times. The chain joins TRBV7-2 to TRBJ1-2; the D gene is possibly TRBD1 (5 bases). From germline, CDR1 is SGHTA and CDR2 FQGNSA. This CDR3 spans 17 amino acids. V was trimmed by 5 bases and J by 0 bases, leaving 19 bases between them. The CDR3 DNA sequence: TGTGCCAGCAGCGTATTATCAGGGAGAGAAGCTAACTATGGCTACACCTTC. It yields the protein CASSVLSGREANYGYTF.

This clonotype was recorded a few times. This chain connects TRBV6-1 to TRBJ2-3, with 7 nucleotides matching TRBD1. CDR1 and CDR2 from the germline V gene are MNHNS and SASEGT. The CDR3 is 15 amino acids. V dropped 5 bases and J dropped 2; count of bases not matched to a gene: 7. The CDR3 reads CASSNSGQHTDTQYF. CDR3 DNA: TGTGCCAGCAGTAATTCGGGACAGCACACAGATACGCAGTATTTT.